The TCR beta chain under discussion was sequenced for a study of human T cells and chemical hapten exposure (dated by TCRdb to the early 2020s). Looking at the study overall: For sensitization, 2% DPC in acetone was applied to a roughly 2 cm by roughly 2 cm area of upper inner arm skin. Patients additionally received weekly therapeutic DPC doses to the scalp throughout the roughly 25-week study period. Patch testing was performed on the upper back with Finn chambers containing 0.01% DPC, and the patch tests were scored after 6 days according to International Contact Dermatitis Research Group standards. The mostly female patient cohort included alopecia areata with under or over 50% scalp involvement, alopecia totalis and alopecia universalis. Libraries were pooled for sequencing, and per-sample TCR yields varied mainly because of small differences in library volumes within the pool. In alopecia patients, the study followed how the peripheral blood TCR repertoire changed in vivo over primary and secondary sensitization to diphenylcyclopropenone (DPC), a hapten. Patient blood was sampled pre-sensitization (week 0) and at 2, 6 and about 24 weeks after DPC sensitization. Some 29 alopecia patients provided blood for TCR sequencing at one to four time points (pre-sensitization, 2, 6 and 24 weeks).

This clonotype has a handful of counts. What this receptor recognizes is not known. Base-call qualities are not available, and no considerably larger clone is one nucleotide away. Taken from cysteine to phenylalanine, the CDR3 has 16 residues. The retained sequence is limited to the CDR3, 48 bases, with the frame set at the first base. CDR1 SGHRS and CDR2 YFSETQ are derived from the germline V gene. Trimming removed 2 bases from V and 3 bases from J, leaving 15 bases between the germline ends. Overall results and qualifications from the work: After repeated subsampling, changes were observed in the strength of the expansion versus patch-test correlation and in the threshold at which the correlation became significant. The number of PT1 expanded TCRs positively correlated with patch test score, significant at thresholds 8, 16 and 32 but not 4. All patients had alopecia, a presumed autoimmune disease, so their immune response might differ from that of healthy individuals. Significantly more large CDR3 similarity clusters were formed by expanded TCRs than by pre-sensitization or healthy control sets, consistent with antigen-driven responses. DPC sensitization did not change how many TCRs were above 1 in 1000 frequency, and no evidence was found of alterations in global repertoire structure.

In light of the paper, this sample's time point label describes: patch test 1, 2 weeks after DPC sensitization. This specimen's treatment or condition label, per the study, means: therapeutic diphenylcyclopropenone sensitization with weekly scalp DPC. At every patch-test visit, the blood draw took place before the patch test was put on. Patients were eligible if aged 18 to 70, diagnosed with alopecia and judged suitable for DPC therapy, and pregnant patients were excluded. Total RNA was isolated from unfractionated whole blood collected in Tempus Blood RNA tubes. The method was RACE. Sequencing was performed on a NextSeq 500. During library preparation, unique molecular identifiers were attached to individual cDNA molecules so that TCRs could be counted quantitatively and reproducibly. From each blood RNA sample, both TCR alpha and TCR beta chains were sequenced. The original pipeline was this. A median of around 96,000 TCRs per sample was observed, with a range of roughly 20,000 to 700,000. V, J and CDR3 annotation of the TCR reads was performed with the Decombinator software suite. For the PS versus PT1 abundance plots, all samples were subsampled to the same number of TCRs (28,000). Expanded TCRs were defined as absent before sensitization and observed at least eight times at the 2-week time point. The public reads were reanalyzed by TCRdb: fastp trimming at Q25, MiXCR alignment, in-frame beta chains only. Under each unique CDR3 protein, matching rows form one entry showing the most common genes and DNA. The V and J calls were determined by TCRdb, not by the authors. Across this sample there are 180,000 or so distinct CDR3 sequences, with around 22% seen only once. Of the sample, roughly 6.7% is held by the ten largest clones.

This TCR was recovered from a woman in her fifties or sixties with alopecia areata. Some clones in this sample may be carry-over from other donors' samples. Specimen: whole blood, collected in connection with sensitization to the hapten diphenylcyclopropenone (DPC). The rearrangement joined TRBV5-1 to TRBJ2-1, and the D gene may be TRBD1, 7 bases matching. The CDR3 is CASSLSRDSYYNEQFF. The sequenced DNA: TGCGCCAGCAGCTTATCGCGGGACAGCTACTACAATGAGCAGTTCTTC.